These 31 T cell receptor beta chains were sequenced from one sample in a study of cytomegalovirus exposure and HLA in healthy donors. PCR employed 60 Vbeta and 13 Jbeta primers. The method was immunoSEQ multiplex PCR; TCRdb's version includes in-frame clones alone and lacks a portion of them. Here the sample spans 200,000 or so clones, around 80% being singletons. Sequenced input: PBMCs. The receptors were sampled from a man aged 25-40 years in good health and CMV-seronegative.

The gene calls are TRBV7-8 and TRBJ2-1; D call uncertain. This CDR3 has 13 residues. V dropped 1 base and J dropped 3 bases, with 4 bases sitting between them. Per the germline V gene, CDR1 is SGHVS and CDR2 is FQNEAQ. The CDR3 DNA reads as TGTGCCAGCAGCTTAGGTCGCTACAATGAGCAGTTCTTC. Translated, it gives CASSLGRYNEQFF.

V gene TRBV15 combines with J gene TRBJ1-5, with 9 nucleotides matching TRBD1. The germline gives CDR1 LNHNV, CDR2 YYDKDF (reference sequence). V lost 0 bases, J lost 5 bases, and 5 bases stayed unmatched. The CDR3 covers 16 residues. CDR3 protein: CATSREVTGGHQPQHF. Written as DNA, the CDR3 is TGTGCCACCAGCAGAGAAGTGACAGGGGGGCATCAGCCCCAGCATTTT.

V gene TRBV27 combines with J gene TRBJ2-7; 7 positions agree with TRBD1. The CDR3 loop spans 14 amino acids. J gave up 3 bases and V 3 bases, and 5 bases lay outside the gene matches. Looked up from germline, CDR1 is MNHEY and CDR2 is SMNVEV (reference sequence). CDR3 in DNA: TGTGCCAGCAGTTTGACAACAGGGGACTACGAGCAGTACTTC. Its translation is CASSLTTGDYEQYF.

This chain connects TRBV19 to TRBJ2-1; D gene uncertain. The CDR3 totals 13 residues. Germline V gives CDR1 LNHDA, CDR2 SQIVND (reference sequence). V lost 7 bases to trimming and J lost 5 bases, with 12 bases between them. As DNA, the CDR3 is TGTGCCAGTAAAGTCCTTGGAGACAATGAGCAGTTCTTC. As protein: CASKVLGDNEQFF.

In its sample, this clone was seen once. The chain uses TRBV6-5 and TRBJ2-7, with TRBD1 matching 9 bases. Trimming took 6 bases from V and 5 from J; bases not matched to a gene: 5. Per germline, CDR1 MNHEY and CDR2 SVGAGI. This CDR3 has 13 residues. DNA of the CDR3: TGTGCCAGCAGCCGGGGACAGGGCCACGAGCAGTACTTC. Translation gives CASSRGQGHEQYF.

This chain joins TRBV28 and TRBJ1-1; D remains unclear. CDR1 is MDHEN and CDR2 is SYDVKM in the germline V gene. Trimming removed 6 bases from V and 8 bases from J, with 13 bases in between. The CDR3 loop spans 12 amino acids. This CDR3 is CASSFTLREAFF. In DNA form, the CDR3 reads TGTGCCAGCAGCTTCACTTTGAGAGAAGCTTTCTTT.

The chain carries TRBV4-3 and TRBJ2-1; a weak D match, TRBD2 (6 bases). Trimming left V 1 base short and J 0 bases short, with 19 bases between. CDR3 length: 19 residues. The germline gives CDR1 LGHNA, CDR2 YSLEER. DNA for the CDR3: TGCGCCAGCAGCCAAGTTAGAGCGGGCGGGTTAACCTCCTACAATGAGCAGTTCTTC. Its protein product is CASSQVRAGGLTSYNEQFF.

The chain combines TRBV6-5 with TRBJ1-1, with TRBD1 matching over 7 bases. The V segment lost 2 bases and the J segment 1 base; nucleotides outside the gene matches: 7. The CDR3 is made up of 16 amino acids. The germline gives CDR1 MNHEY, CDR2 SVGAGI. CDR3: CASSYTYRGGNTEAFF. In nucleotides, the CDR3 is TGTGCCAGCAGTTACACTTACAGGGGTGGGAACACTGAAGCTTTCTTT.

CDR3: CASSTTSGGAKRKTQYF. CDR3 bases: TGTGCCAGCAGCACGACTAGCGGGGGGGCTAAGCGAAAGACCCAGTACTTC. The rearrangement uses TRBV7-2 and TRBJ2-5, with 14 bases that match TRBD2. The germline V gene encodes CDR1 SGHTA and CDR2 FQGNSA. This CDR3 contains 17 residues. The V gene end was trimmed by 5 bases and the J gene end by 6 bases; junction bases not matched to a gene: 11.

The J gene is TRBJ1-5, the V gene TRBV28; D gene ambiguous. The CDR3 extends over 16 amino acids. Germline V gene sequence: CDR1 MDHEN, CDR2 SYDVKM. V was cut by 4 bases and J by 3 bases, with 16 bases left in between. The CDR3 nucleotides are TGTGCCAGCAGTTCTACCAAAAGGAGGGTCAATCAGCCCCAGCATTTT. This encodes CASSSTKRRVNQPQHF.

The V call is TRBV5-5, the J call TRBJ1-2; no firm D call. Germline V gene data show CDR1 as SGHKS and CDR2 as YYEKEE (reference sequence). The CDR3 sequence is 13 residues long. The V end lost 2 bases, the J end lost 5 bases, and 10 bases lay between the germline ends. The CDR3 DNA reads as TGTGCCAGCAGCTTAGCGGCGTCTTATGGCTACACCTTC. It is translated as CASSLAASYGYTF.

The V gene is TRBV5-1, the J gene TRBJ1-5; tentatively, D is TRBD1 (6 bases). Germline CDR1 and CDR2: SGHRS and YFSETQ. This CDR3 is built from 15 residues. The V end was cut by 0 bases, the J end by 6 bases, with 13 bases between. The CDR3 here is CASSLGALDSQPQHF. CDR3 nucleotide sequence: TGCGCCAGCAGCTTGGGGGCTTTGGACAGTCAGCCCCAGCATTTT.

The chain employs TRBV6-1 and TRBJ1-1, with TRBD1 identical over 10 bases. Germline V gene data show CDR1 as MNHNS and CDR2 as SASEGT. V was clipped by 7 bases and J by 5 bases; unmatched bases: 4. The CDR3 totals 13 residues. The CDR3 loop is CASTDRGLTEAFF. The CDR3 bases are TGTGCCAGCACCGACAGGGGGCTAACTGAAGCTTTCTTT.

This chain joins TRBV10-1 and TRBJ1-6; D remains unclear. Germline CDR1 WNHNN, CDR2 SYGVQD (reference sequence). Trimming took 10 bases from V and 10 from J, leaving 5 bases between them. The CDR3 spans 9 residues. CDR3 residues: CATVSPLHF. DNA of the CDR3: TGCGCCACGGTATCACCCCTCCACTTT.

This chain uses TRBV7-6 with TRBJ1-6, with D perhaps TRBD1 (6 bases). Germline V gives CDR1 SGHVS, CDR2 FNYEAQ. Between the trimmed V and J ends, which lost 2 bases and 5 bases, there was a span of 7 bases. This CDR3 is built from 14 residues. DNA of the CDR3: TGTGCCAGCAGCTTAAGACAGGATAATTCACCCCTCCACTTT. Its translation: CASSLRQDNSPLHF.

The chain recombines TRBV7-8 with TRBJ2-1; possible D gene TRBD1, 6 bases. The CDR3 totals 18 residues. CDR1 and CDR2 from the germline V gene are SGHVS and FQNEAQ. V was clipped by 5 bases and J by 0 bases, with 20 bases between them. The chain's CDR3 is CASSIRQVGESSYNEQFF. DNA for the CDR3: TGTGCCAGCAGCATCCGACAGGTGGGAGAGAGCTCCTACAATGAGCAGTTCTTC. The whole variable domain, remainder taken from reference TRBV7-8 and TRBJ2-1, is GAGVSQSPRYKVAKRGQDVALRCDPISGHVSLFWYQQALGQGPEFLTYFQNEAQLDKSGLPSDRFFAERPEGSVSTLKIQRTQQEDSAVYLCASSIRQVGESSYNEQFFGPGTRLTVL.

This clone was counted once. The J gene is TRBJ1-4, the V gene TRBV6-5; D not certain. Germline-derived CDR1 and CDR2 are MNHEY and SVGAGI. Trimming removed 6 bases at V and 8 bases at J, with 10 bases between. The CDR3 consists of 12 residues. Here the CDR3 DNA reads TGTGCCAGCAGCTTCTCGGGGGAAAAACTGTTTTTT. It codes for CASSFSGEKLFF.

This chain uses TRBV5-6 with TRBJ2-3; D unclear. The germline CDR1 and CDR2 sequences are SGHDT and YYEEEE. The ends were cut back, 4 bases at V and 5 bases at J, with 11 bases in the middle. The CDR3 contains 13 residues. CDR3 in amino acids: CASSPGRRDTQYF. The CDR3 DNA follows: TGTGCCAGCAGCCCTGGGCGAAGAGATACGCAGTATTTT.

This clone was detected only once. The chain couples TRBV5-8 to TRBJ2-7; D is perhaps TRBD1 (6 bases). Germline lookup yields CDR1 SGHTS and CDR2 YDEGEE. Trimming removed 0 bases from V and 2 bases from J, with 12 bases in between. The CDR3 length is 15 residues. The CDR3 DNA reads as TGTGCCAGCAGCTTGGGACAGGCCGGTACCTACGAGCAGTACTTC. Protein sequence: CASSLGQAGTYEQYF.

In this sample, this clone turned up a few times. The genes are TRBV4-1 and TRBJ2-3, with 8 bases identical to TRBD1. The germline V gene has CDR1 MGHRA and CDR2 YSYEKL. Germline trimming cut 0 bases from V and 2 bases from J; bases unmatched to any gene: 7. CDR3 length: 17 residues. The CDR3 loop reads CASSQDTGQALTDTQYF. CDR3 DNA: TGCGCCAGCAGCCAAGATACGGGACAGGCACTCACAGATACGCAGTATTTT.

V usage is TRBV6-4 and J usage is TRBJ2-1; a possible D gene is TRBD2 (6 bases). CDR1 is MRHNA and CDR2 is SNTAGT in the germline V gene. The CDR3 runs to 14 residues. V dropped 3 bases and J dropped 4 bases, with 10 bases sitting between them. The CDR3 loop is CASSESSGYNEQFF. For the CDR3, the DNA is TGTGCCAGCAGTGAGAGTAGCGGTTACAATGAGCAGTTCTTC.

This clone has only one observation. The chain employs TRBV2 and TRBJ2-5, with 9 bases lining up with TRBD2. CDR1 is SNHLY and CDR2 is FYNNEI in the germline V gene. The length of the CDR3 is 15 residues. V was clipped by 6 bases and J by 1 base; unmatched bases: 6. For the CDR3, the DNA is TGTGCCAGCAGGCGGGCGGGGGGGTTCCAAGAGACCCAGTACTTC. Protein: CASRRAGGFQETQYF.

CDR3 DNA: TGTGCCAGCCGTCCTACCCCCGTACTTGCCTACAATGAGCAGTTCTTC. It specifies CASRPTPVLAYNEQFF. The rearrangement joins TRBV6-6 to TRBJ2-1; D unresolved. CDR1 is MNHNY and CDR2 is SVGAGI in the germline V gene (reference sequence). The CDR3 loop spans 16 amino acids. V lost 8 bases and J 2 bases, leaving 19 bases between the germline ends.

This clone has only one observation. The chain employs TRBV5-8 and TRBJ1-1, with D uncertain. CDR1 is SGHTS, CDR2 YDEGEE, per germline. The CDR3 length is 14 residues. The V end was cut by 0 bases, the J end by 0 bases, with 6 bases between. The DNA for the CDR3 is TGTGCCAGCAGCTTGGGACGGGTGAACACTGAAGCTTTCTTT. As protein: CASSLGRVNTEAFF. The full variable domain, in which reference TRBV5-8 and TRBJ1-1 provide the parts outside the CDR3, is EAGVTQSPTHLIKTRGQQATLRCSPISGHTSVYWYQQALGLGLQFLLWYDEGEERNRGNFPPRFSGRQFPNYSSELNVNALELEDSALYLCASSLGRVNTEAFFGQGTRLTVV.

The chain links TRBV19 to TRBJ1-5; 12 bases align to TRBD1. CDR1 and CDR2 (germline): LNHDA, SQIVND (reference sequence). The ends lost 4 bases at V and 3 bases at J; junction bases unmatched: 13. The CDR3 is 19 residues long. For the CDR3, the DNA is TGTGCCAGTAGTAGTCCGACCGGGACAGGGGGCGGAATCAATCAGCCCCAGCATTTT. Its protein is CASSSPTGTGGGINQPQHF.

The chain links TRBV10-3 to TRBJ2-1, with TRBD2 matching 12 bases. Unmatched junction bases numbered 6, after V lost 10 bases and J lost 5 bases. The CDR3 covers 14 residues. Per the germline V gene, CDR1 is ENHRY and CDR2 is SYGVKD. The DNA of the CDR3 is TGTGCCAGTCAGACTAGCGGGGGACACAATGAGCAGTTCTTC. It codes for CASQTSGGHNEQFF.

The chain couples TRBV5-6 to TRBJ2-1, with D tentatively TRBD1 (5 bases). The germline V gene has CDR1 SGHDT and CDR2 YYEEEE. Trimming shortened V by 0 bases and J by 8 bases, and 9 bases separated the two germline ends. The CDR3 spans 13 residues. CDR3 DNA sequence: TGTGCCAGCAGCTTGGGTGGGGCCGATGAGCAGTTCTTC. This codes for CASSLGGADEQFF.

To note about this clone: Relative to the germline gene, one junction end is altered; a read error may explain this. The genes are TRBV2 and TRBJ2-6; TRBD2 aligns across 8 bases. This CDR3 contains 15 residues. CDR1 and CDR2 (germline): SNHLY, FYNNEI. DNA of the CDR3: TGTGCCAGCAGACCCACTCTCGGGGGGGCCAGCGTCCTGACTTTC. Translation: CASRPTLGGASVLTF.

CDR3: CASSLTFGANYGYTF. The DNA for the CDR3 is TGTGCCAGCAGTTTAACCTTCGGGGCTAACTATGGCTACACCTTC. The rearrangement links TRBV27 to TRBJ1-2; D is uncertain. With 2 bases removed from V and 0 bases from J, the gap between germline ends came to 10 bases. The CDR3 is 15 residues long. Looked up from germline, CDR1 is MNHEY and CDR2 is SMNVEV (reference sequence).

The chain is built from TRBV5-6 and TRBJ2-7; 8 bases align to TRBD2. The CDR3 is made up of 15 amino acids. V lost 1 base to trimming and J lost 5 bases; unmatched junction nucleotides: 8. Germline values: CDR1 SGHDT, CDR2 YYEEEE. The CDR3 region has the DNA TGTGCCAGCAGCTTGAGGGCTTCGGGGGGGAACGAGCAGTACTTC. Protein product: CASSLRASGGNEQYF. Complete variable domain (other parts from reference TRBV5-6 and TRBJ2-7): DAGVTQSPTHLIKTRGQQVTLRCSPKSGHDTVSWYQQALGQGPQFIFQYYEEEERQRGNFPDRFSGHQFPNYSSELNVNALLLGDSALYLCASSLRASGGNEQYFGPGTRLTVT.

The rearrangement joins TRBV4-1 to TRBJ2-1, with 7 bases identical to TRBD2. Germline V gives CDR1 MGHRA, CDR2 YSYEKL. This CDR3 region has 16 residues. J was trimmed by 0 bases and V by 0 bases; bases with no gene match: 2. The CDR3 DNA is TGCGCCAGCAGCCAAGAATGGGGGGGCTCCTACAATGAGCAGTTCTTC. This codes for CASSQEWGGSYNEQFF.